This is a list of T cell receptor beta chains from one sample in a study of T cell repertoires in cytomegalovirus infection. MiXCR was run by TCRdb on the reads, yielding one entry per CDR3 protein. Of about 260,000 distinct CDR3 sequences in the sample, approximately 9.1% were seen once. The sequenced material came from PBMCs. These receptors originate from a human donor in good health (CMV status not recorded). Some clones in this sample may be carry-over from other donors' samples. Each CDR3 is given without its conserved first and last residue.

J: TRBJ2-3
V: TRBV5-4
length: 12
CDR3: ASSLQRSTDTQY

J: TRBJ2-3
V: TRBV5-1
length: 14
CDR3: ASSFRGSSETDTQY

J: TRBJ2-1
V: TRBV28
length: 12
CDR3: ASSLSGARTEKF

J: TRBJ2-3
V: TRBV6-2/TRBV6-3
length: 16
CDR3: ASSYFHYRDRGSNTQY

J: TRBJ2-2
V: TRBV12-3/TRBV12-4
length: 13
CDR3: ASSPLAGWTGELF

J: TRBJ1-1
V: TRBV9
length: 13
CDR3: ASSVEGRLGTEAF

J: TRBJ1-1
V: TRBV20-1
length: 8
CDR3: SAPAGEAF

J: TRBJ2-7
V: TRBV7-6
length: 13
CDR3: ASSSNHRGQFEQY

J: TRBJ2-7
V: TRBV12-3/TRBV12-4
length: 13
CDR3: ASSLGPGRSYEQY

J: TRBJ2-5
V: TRBV7-2
length: 14
CDR3: ASSGLAGGFQETQY

J: TRBJ2-7
V: TRBV4-1
length: 13
CDR3: ASSQEDSQTYEQY

J: TRBJ2-3
V: TRBV5-6
length: 15
CDR3: ASSPPSGTRDSDTQY

J: TRBJ2-3
V: TRBV13
length: 13
CDR3: ASSSGGLRTDTQY

J: TRBJ2-5
V: TRBV14
length: 13
CDR3: ASSQGTGGQETQY

J: TRBJ2-3
V: TRBV29-1
length: 8
CDR3: SVGTATQY

J: TRBJ1-2
V: TRBV4-3
length: 14
CDR3: ASSQEGTGSNYGYT

J: TRBJ1-5
V: TRBV7-2
length: 11
CDR3: ASSLLVDQPQH

J: TRBJ2-1
V: TRBV7-2
length: 15
CDR3: ASMLRGPGLAGAEQF

J: TRBJ1-1
V: TRBV29-1
length: 14
CDR3: SVTDRGGGLNTEAF

J: TRBJ2-1
V: TRBV6-2/TRBV6-3
length: 13
CDR3: ASSYRFASTSPKF

J: TRBJ2-3
V: TRBV7-2
length: 13
CDR3: ASSPGGAEADTQY

J: TRBJ1-1
V: TRBV7-2
length: 13
CDR3: ASSLRGSVNTEAF

J: TRBJ2-2
V: TRBV7-2
length: 11
CDR3: ASSFPGTGELF

J: TRBJ2-7
V: TRBV6-2/TRBV6-3
length: 13
CDR3: ATSEGAVRSYEQY

J: TRBJ1-2
V: TRBV7-2
length: 12
CDR3: ASSHGGTNYGYT

J: TRBJ1-6
V: TRBV28
length: 13
CDR3: ATRTWGQGLSPLH

J: TRBJ2-7
V: TRBV7-8
length: 13
CDR3: ASSSKLAVSYEQY

J: TRBJ1-1
V: TRBV12-3/TRBV12-4
length: 13
CDR3: ASSFPSGTAKEAF

J: TRBJ1-5
V: TRBV7-2
length: 11
CDR3: ASSLVRDQPQH

J: TRBJ2-3
V: TRBV7-2
length: 13
CDR3: ASSSDRWNTDTQY

J: TRBJ2-1
V: TRBV19
length: 15
CDR3: ASQETSGIFLEDEQF

J: TRBJ1-6
V: TRBV7-2
length: 13
CDR3: ASSLVAGVNSPLH

J: TRBJ2-7
V: TRBV29-1
length: 9
CDR3: SVVTNYEQY

J: TRBJ1-5
V: TRBV2
length: 14
CDR3: ASSGTGVSVNQPQH

J: TRBJ1-2
V: TRBV27
length: 12
CDR3: ASSLGTGGAGYT

J: TRBJ1-1
V: TRBV19
length: 12
CDR3: ASSISVTSTEAF

J: TRBJ2-3
V: TRBV7-9
length: 10
CDR3: ASSFWGDTQY

J: TRBJ2-1
V: TRBV7-9
length: 10
CDR3: ASSQTVAEQF

J: TRBJ2-2
V: TRBV4-1
length: 15
CDR3: ASSQDFVSANTGELF

J: TRBJ1-4
V: TRBV11-2
length: 11
CDR3: ASSQPRTGKLF

J: TRBJ1-3
V: TRBV7-2
length: 12
CDR3: ASSLMGSGNTIY

J: TRBJ1-3
V: TRBV27
length: 13
CDR3: ASSLQGPGGNTIY

J: TRBJ2-7
V: TRBV7-2
length: 13
CDR3: ASSLVRGQGHEQY

J: TRBJ1-2
V: TRBV28
length: 9
CDR3: ASSSDMGYT

J: TRBJ2-7
V: TRBV20-1
length: 10
CDR3: SAGTRGDEQY